A selection of T cell receptor beta chains follows, all from one sample in a study of blood T cell repertoires in COVID-19. Here immunoSEQ multiplex PCR was the method, and the copy in TCRdb shows in-frame clones only, minus some. The sample holds about 6,100 clones, about 90% seen once. The sample comprised peripheral blood. All receptors derive from a human donor in a cohort sampled during active COVID-19. The CDR3 runs from the conserved cysteine through the conserved F or W. The D gene is left open where the match is weak. Expanded clones are given a class, and other clones once, few, many or no size at all.

>TRBJ2-7|NA|TRBV19|NA
TGTGCCAGTAGTCCGGAGAACTCCTACGAGCAGTACTTC
CASSPENSYEQYF
>TRBJ2-2|NA|TRBV2|NA
TGTGCCAGCAGCGTCGGGACTTTAAACACCGGGGAGCTGTTTTTT
CASSVGTLNTGELFF
>TRBJ2-4|TRBD2|TRBV2|NA
TGTGCCAGCAGTGAACTTGGGACTAGCGGTAACATTCAGTACTTC
CASSELGTSGNIQYF
>TRBJ2-1|TRBD2|TRBV7-9|NA
TGTGCCAGCAGCTTTGGGACTAGCGCCAATGAGCAGTTCTTC
CASSFGTSANEQFF
>TRBJ1-1|NA|TRBV5-1|NA
TGCGCCAGCAGCTTAGACAGAACTGAAGCTTTCTTT
CASSLDRTEAFF
>TRBJ2-3|NA|TRBV7-9|NA
TGTGCCAGCAGCTTCATAGGGAGCAGAGATACGCAGTATTTT
CASSFIGSRDTQYF
>TRBJ2-2|NA|TRBV11-2|NA
TGTGCCAGCAGCTCGCGAAGCGGGCCCGGGGAGCTGTTTTTT
CASSSRSGPGELFF
>TRBJ2-2|TRBD2|TRBV6-1|NA
TGTGCCAGCAGTGAATCGGGGGGGGGCACCGGGGAGCTGTTTTTT
CASSESGGGTGELFF
>TRBJ2-5|TRBD2|TRBV11-1|once
TGTGCCAGCAGCTGGGTAGCGGGAGCTAAGGAGACCCAGTACTTC
CASSWVAGAKETQYF
>TRBJ2-3|NA|TRBV5-1|NA
TGCGCCAGCAAGACAGCGGGTCTCACAGATACGCAGTATTTT
CASKTAGLTDTQYF
>TRBJ1-2|TRBD1|TRBV9|once
TGTGCCAGCAGCGTCTCCGGGACAGAAGCTAACTATGGCTACACCTTC
CASSVSGTEANYGYTF